This TCR beta chain was identified in a study of human T cells and chemical hapten exposure. This clonotype was seen a handful of times. Germline trimming cut 2 bases from V and 2 bases from J; bases unmatched to any gene: 1. The CDR3 has 14 residues. The germline V gene has CDR1 LGHNT and CDR2 FRNRAP. Time point denoted: patch test 1, 2 weeks after DPC sensitization. Noted treatment: therapeutic diphenylcyclopropenone sensitization with weekly scalp DPC. Each CDR3 protein is one row after TCRdb ran MiXCR on the RACE reads. The repertoire holds 75,000 to 100,000 distinct CDR3 sequences, with about 10% as singletons.

Sequences were derived from whole blood, sampled in connection with sensitization to the hapten diphenylcyclopropenone (DPC). The TCR was taken from a man aged 40-49 years with alopecia areata. Some clones in this sample may be carry-over from other donors' samples. V usage is TRBV12-5 and J usage is TRBJ2-3, with 7 bases fitting TRBD2. The CDR3 DNA reads TGTGCTAGTGGTTTGAGCGGGATCACAGATACGCAGTATTTT. Its translation: CASGLSGITDTQYF.